This T cell receptor (beta chain) derives from a study of blood T cell repertoires in COVID-19. Original processing notes: For nucleated cells, counts were estimated from reference gene primer amplification. Produced via immunoSEQ multiplex PCR; TCRdb's table is partial and in-frame only. Clone size and V and J calls were adopted from that table, with D and trimming inferred from the DNA. The sample has about 200,000 clones; 70% to 90% are singletons. V dropped 5 bases and J dropped 2 bases, with 19 bases sitting between them. Germline CDR1 and CDR2: KGHSH and LQKENI. The CDR3 consists of 16 residues. This clone was seen a single time.

The chain combines TRBV18 with TRBJ2-7, with a weak D call TRBD2 (5 bases). The sequenced material came from peripheral blood. The clonotype comes from a man aged 55 to 70 with acute or convalescent COVID-19. CDR3 coding DNA: TGTGCCAGCTCAGAACCCGTGGGGTCCGGGACCTACGAGCAGTACTTC. The encoded protein is CASSEPVGSGTYEQYF.